This T cell receptor beta chain was retrieved from a study of cytomegalovirus exposure and HLA in healthy donors. General observations from the study: First-cohort TCR clusters were later found to tend to co-occur in the 120 or so validation repertoires.

Sequenced by immunoSEQ multiplex PCR; TCRdb stores in-frame clones only, minus some. The sample shows 150,000 to 200,000 clones, roughly 85% of them seen only once. Concerning this clone: Its antigen is currently unknown.

The CDR3 extends over 16 amino acids. V lost 2 bases, J lost 0 bases, and 11 bases lay in between. From germline, CDR1 is SGHTA and CDR2 FQGNSA. The sample comprised PBMCs. This rearrangement joins TRBV7-2 to TRBJ2-1; TRBD2 is a possible D gene (5 bases). This clonotype was sampled from a man younger than 35 in good health and CMV-seropositive. CDR3 loop: CASSLPLGSSYNEQFF. The CDR3 DNA follows: TGTGCCAGCAGCTTACCTTTGGGGAGCTCCTACAATGAGCAGTTCTTC.